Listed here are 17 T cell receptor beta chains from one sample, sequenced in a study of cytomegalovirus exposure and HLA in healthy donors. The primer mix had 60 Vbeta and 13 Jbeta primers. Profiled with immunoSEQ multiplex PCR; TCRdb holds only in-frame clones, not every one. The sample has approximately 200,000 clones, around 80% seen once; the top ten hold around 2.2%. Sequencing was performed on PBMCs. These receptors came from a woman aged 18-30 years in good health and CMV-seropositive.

For the CDR3, the DNA is TGTGCCAGCAGTTATCCGACAGGGGGCAACTATGGCTACACCTTC. Amino acids: CASSYPTGGNYGYTF. The chain is built from TRBV28 and TRBJ1-2; 10 nucleotides align to TRBD1. The germline CDR1 and CDR2 sequences are MDHEN and SYDVKM. This CDR3 region has 15 residues. J gave up 2 bases and V 4 bases, and 4 bases lay outside the gene matches.

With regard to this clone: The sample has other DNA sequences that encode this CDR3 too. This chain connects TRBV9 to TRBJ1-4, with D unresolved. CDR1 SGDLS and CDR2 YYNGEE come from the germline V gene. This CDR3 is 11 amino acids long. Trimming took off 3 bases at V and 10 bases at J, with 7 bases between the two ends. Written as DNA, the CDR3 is TGTGCCAGCAGCGGGGGAGGAAAACTGTTTTTT. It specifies CASSGGGKLFF.

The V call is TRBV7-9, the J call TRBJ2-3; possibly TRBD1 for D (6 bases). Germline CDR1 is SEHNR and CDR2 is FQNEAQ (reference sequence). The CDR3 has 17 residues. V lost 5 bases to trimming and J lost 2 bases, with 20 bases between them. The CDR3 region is CASSPISGTTYTDTQYF. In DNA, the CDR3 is TGTGCCAGCAGCCCGATATCCGGGACAACATACACAGATACGCAGTATTTT.

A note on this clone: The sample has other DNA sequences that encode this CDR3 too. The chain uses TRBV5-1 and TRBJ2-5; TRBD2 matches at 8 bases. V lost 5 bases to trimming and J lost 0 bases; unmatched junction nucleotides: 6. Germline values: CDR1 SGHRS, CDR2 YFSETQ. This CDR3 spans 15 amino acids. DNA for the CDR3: TGCGCCAGCAGTTTAGCGGGGCCGTACCAAGAGACCCAGTACTTC. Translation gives CASSLAGPYQETQYF.

The CDR3 region has the DNA TGTGCCAGCAGGATGGACAGCACGATTTCACCCCTCCACTTT. It is translated as CASRMDSTISPLHF. This chain uses TRBV6-5 with TRBJ1-6, with a possible D match to TRBD1 (6 bases). Germline CDR1 and CDR2: MNHEY and SVGAGI. This CDR3 has 14 residues. The V gene lost 6 bases and the J gene lost 9 bases, with 15 bases spanning the gap.

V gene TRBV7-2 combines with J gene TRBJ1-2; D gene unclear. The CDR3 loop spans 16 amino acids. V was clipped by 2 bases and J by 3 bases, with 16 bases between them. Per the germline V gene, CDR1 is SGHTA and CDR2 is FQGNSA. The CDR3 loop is CASSLNGGRGDYGYTF. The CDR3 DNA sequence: TGTGCCAGCAGCTTAAATGGCGGCCGGGGAGACTATGGCTACACCTTC.

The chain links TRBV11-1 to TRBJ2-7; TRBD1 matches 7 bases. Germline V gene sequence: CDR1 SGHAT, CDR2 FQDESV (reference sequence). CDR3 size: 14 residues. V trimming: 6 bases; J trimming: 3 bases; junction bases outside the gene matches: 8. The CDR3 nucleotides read TGTGCCAGCAGTACAGGGGCCGTCGGCTACGAGCAGTACTTC. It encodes CASSTGAVGYEQYF.

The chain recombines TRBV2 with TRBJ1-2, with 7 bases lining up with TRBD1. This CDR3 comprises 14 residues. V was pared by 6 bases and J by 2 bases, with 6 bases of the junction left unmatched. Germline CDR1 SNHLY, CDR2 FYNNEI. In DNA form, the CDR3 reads TGTGCCAGCAGAATAGGGGGCCCCAACTATGGCTACACCTTC. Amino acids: CASRIGGPNYGYTF.

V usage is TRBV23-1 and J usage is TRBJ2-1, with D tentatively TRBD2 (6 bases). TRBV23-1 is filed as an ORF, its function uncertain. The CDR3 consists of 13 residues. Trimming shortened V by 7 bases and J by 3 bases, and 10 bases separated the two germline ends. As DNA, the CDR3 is TGCGCCAGCACCGAGACTAGCTACAATGAGCAGTTCTTC. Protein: CASTETSYNEQFF.

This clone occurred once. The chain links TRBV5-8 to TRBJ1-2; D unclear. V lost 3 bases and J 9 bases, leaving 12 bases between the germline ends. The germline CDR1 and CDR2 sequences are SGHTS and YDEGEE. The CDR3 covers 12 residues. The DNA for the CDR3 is TGTGCCAGCAGCTATGAAACTCTAAGCTACACCTTC. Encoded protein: CASSYETLSYTF.

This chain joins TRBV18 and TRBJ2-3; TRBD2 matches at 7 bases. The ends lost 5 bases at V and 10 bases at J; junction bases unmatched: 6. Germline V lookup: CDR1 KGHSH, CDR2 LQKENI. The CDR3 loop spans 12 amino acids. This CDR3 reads CASSARGGAQYF. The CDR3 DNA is TGTGCCAGCTCAGCTAGGGGAGGGGCGCAGTATTTT.

The CDR3 region is CASSVQGGQPQHF. CDR3 bases: TGCGCCAGCAGCGTACAGGGGGGTCAGCCCCAGCATTTT. This rearrangement joins TRBV5-1 to TRBJ1-5, with 8 nucleotides matching TRBD1. Germline V lookup: CDR1 SGHRS, CDR2 YFSETQ. After removal of 4 bases from V and 6 bases from J, the junction contained 3 bases not matched to a gene. The CDR3 has 13 amino acids.

In DNA form, the CDR3 reads TGCGCCAGCAGCCAAGATATACTATCGTACGAGCAGTACGTC. Translation gives CASSQDILSYEQYV. The V call is TRBV4-1, the J call TRBJ2-7; D call uncertain. The CDR3 sequence is 14 residues long. CDR1 is MGHRA and CDR2 is YSYEKL in the germline V gene. V was cut by 0 bases and J by 4 bases, with 10 bases left in between.

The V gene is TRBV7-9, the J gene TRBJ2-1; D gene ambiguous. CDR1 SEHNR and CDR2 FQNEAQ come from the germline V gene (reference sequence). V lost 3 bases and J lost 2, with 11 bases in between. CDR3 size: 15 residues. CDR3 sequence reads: CASSFRRSTYNEQFF. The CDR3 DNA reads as TGTGCCAGCAGCTTCAGACGGAGTACCTACAATGAGCAGTTCTTC. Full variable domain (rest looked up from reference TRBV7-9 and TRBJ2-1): DTGVSQNPRHKITKRGQNVTFRCDPISEHNRLYWYRQTLGQGPEFLTYFQNEAQLEKSRLLSDRFSAERPKGSFSTLEIQRTEQGDSAMYLCASSFRRSTYNEQFFGPGTRLTVL.

The CDR3 DNA follows: TGTGCCAGCAGCGAGCTGACAGGGGGCGTCACCGGGGAGCTGTTTTTT. The encoded protein is CASSELTGGVTGELFF. This chain uses TRBV9 with TRBJ2-2; TRBD1 agrees at 10 bases. Trimming took 3 bases from V and 4 from J; bases not matched to a gene: 6. The CDR3 length is 16 residues. CDR1 and CDR2 from the germline V gene are SGDLS and YYNGEE.

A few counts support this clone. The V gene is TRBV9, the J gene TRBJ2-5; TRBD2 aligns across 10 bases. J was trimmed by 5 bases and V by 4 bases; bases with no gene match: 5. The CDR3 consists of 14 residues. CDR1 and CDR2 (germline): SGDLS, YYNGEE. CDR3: CASSPGTSVETQYF. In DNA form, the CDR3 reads TGTGCCAGCAGCCCGGGGACTAGCGTGGAGACCCAGTACTTC.

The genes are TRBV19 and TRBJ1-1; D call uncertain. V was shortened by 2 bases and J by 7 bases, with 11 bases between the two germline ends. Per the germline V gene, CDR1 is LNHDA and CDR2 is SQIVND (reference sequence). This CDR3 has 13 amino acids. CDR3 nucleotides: TGTGCCAGTAGTATATCGGGTAGCAGTGAAGCTTTCTTT. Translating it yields CASSISGSSEAFF.